A single sample gave rise to the 8 T cell receptor beta chains below, sequenced in a study of T cell changes during pregnancy in multiple sclerosis. Data came from immunoSEQ multiplex PCR; TCRdb stores just in-frame clones and leaves some out. This table holds approximately 87,000 clones, 85% to 95% found once. The material sequenced was CD4+ T cells from peripheral blood mononuclear cells, taken in the second trimester of pregnancy. Receptor source: a female donor with multiple sclerosis, enrolled in a pregnancy study.

The chain carries TRBV11-3 and TRBJ2-1; D is perhaps TRBD2 (6 bases). Germline lookup yields CDR1 SGHNT and CDR2 YENEEA. This CDR3 is built from 15 residues. V lost 0 bases and J lost 2, with 8 bases in between. In nucleotides, the CDR3 is TGTGCCAGCAGCTTAGACGCGGGGACCTACAATGAGCAGTTCTTC. The encoded protein is CASSLDAGTYNEQFF.

The V call is TRBV20-1, the J call TRBJ2-7; D remains ambiguous. Germline CDR1 DFQATT, CDR2 SNEGSKA (reference sequence). The CDR3 length is 11 residues. With 6 bases removed from V and 2 bases from J, the gap between germline ends came to 8 bases. The CDR3 region is CSAMSTYEQYF. Written as DNA, the CDR3 is TGCAGTGCCATGAGTACCTACGAGCAGTACTTC.

The gene calls are TRBV5-8 and TRBJ1-5; 9 bases agree with TRBD1. Germline V gene lookup returns CDR1 SGHTS and CDR2 YDEGEE. Trimming cost V 3 bases and J 7 bases; bases outside gene matches: 8. The CDR3 spans 15 residues. The CDR3 coding sequence is TGTGCCAGCAGCTGGACAGGGGTTTATTTGCAGCCCCAGCATTTT. It specifies CASSWTGVYLQPQHF. Combining the CDR3 with reference TRBV5-8 and TRBJ1-5 gives the whole variable domain EAGVTQSPTHLIKTRGQQATLRCSPISGHTSVYWYQQALGLGLQFLLWYDEGEERNRGNFPPRFSGRQFPNYSSELNVNALELEDSALYLCASSWTGVYLQPQHFGDGTRLSIL.

The chain couples TRBV6-1 to TRBJ2-4, with D possibly being TRBD2 (6 bases). CDR1 is MNHNS and CDR2 is SASEGT in the germline V gene. CDR3 length equals 16 residues. With 4 bases removed from V and 6 bases from J, the gap between germline ends came to 19 bases. The CDR3 DNA reads TGTGCCAGCAGTGGGGCGGGAACCCGGAAAAGAAACATTCAGTACTTC. Amino acid sequence: CASSGAGTRKRNIQYF.

V usage is TRBV7-2 and J usage is TRBJ1-4, with D possibly matching TRBD1 (6 bases). The germline V gene encodes CDR1 SGHTA and CDR2 FQGNSA. The CDR3 length is 16 residues. V lost 5 bases, J lost 2 bases, and 15 bases lay in between. DNA for the CDR3: TGTGCCAGCAGCCTCAACAGGGCCAATACTAATGAAAAACTGTTTTTT. Its protein product is CASSLNRANTNEKLFF. The full variable domain, with the rest looked up from reference TRBV7-2 and TRBJ1-4, is GAGVSQSPSNKVTEKGKDVELRCDPISGHTALYWYRQSLGQGLEFLIYFQGNSAPDKSGLPSDRFSAERTGGSVSTLTIQRTQQEDSAVYLCASSLNRANTNEKLFFGSGTQLSVL.

This chain uses TRBV7-9 with TRBJ2-2, with 10 bases identical to TRBD2. V dropped 3 bases and J dropped 0; count of bases not matched to a gene: 4. The CDR3 loop spans 17 amino acids. Per the germline V gene, CDR1 is SEHNR and CDR2 is FQNEAQ (reference sequence). This chain's CDR3 is CASSFASGRANTGELFF. CDR3 coding DNA: TGTGCCAGCAGCTTTGCTAGCGGGAGAGCGAACACCGGGGAGCTGTTTTTT. Full variable domain (rest looked up from reference TRBV7-9 and TRBJ2-2): DTGVSQNPRHKITKRGQNVTFRCDPISEHNRLYWYRQTLGQGPEFLTYFQNEAQLEKSRLLSDRFSAERPKGSFSTLEIQRTEQGDSAMYLCASSFASGRANTGELFFGEGSRLTVL.

The rearrangement uses TRBV7-2 and TRBJ2-5; 11 positions match TRBD2. The germline V gene encodes CDR1 SGHTA and CDR2 FQGNSA. J gave up 4 bases and V 5 bases, and 9 bases lay outside the gene matches. The length of the CDR3 is 16 residues. The CDR3, as DNA: TGTGCCAGCAGCCCCGCCCTAGCGGGAGGTGTAGAGACCCAGTACTTC. Residues: CASSPALAGGVETQYF.

The rearrangement uses TRBV4-1 and TRBJ1-2; D is undetermined. The CDR3 spans 13 residues. Germline V gene lookup returns CDR1 MGHRA and CDR2 YSYEKL. V lost 2 bases and J 8 bases, leaving 12 bases between the germline ends. The CDR3 loop reads CASSQRGNEGYTF. The CDR3 region has the DNA TGCGCCAGCAGCCAACGGGGTAACGAGGGCTACACCTTC.